A single sample is the source of the 32 T cell receptor beta chains below, sequenced in a study of blood T cell repertoires in COVID-19. Only in-frame clones appear in the TCRdb table, and some are missing; sequencing was by immunoSEQ multiplex PCR. The repertoire holds about 220,000 clones, with roughly 84% as singletons. Sequenced sample: peripheral blood. All receptors come from an older woman with acute or convalescent COVID-19.

The CDR3 here is CASSLAAGQNYGYTF. The CDR3 nucleotides are TGTGCCAGCAGCTTAGCCGCGGGACAGAACTATGGCTACACCTTC. The rearrangement links TRBV7-8 to TRBJ1-2; the match to TRBD1 covers 7 bases. The ends lost 0 bases at V and 2 bases at J; junction bases unmatched: 3. This CDR3 comprises 15 residues. Germline V gives CDR1 SGHVS, CDR2 FQNEAQ.

The gene calls are TRBV5-1 and TRBJ2-3; 8 nucleotides line up with TRBD2. Per the germline V gene, CDR1 is SGHRS and CDR2 is YFSETQ. CDR3 length: 16 amino acids. The junction had 12 bases not matched to a gene; V was cut back by 1 base and J by 8 bases. The CDR3 here is CASSLLSGAGRGTQYF. CDR3 coding DNA: TGCGCCAGCAGCTTGCTTAGCGGGGCTGGAAGGGGTACGCAGTATTTT. The variable domain in full, completed from reference TRBV5-1 and TRBJ2-3, reads KAGVTQTPRYLIKTRGQQVTLSCSPISGHRSVSWYQQTPGQGLQFLFEYFSETQRNKGNFPGRFSGRQFSNSRSEMNVSTLELGDSALYLCASSLLSGAGRGTQYFGPGTRLTVL.

The V and J genes are TRBV19 and TRBJ1-2; 7 bases agree with TRBD1. The CDR3 has 14 residues. Unmatched junction bases numbered 5, after V lost 3 bases and J lost 4 bases. Germline loops: CDR1 LNHDA, CDR2 SQIVND (reference sequence). The CDR3 DNA reads TGTGCCAGTAGTATCGGACAGGACTTCTATGGCTACACCTTC. It codes for CASSIGQDFYGYTF.

V is TRBV2 and J is TRBJ2-4; TRBD2 agrees at 10 bases. CDR1 and CDR2 (germline): SNHLY, FYNNEI. V dropped 5 bases and J dropped 8; count of bases not matched to a gene: 12. The CDR3 sequence is 16 residues long. The CDR3 region has the DNA TGTGCCAGCAGTTTAGCGGGGGGCAACCCGGGGGACATTCAGTACTTC. Encoded protein: CASSLAGGNPGDIQYF.

The chain uses TRBV4-1 and TRBJ2-7, with TRBD2 as a possible D gene (5 bases). This CDR3 is built from 13 residues. In germline, CDR1 is MGHRA, CDR2 YSYEKL. The germline V and J ends were trimmed by 1 base and 4 bases, with 8 bases remaining between them. CDR3 in amino acids: CASSQVPGYEQYF. DNA for the CDR3: TGCGCCAGCAGCCAAGTACCGGGGTACGAGCAGTACTTC.

V usage is TRBV5-6 and J usage is TRBJ1-2; tentative D call: TRBD1 (5 bases). Germline V lookup: CDR1 SGHDT, CDR2 YYEEEE. Between the trimmed V and J ends, which lost 2 bases and 7 bases, there was a span of 12 bases. The CDR3 is 13 amino acids. CDR3 residues: CASSFQGLRGYTF. The DNA of the CDR3 is TGTGCCAGCAGCTTCCAGGGACTACGTGGCTACACCTTC.

The genes are TRBV7-2 and TRBJ2-7; 11 nucleotides agree with TRBD1. The V segment lost 1 base and the J segment 7 bases; nucleotides outside the gene matches: 6. CDR1 SGHTA and CDR2 FQGNSA come from the germline V gene. This CDR3 contains 15 residues. The CDR3 DNA follows: TGTGCCAGCAGCTTAGAGGGGACAGGGGGAAGGGAGCAGTACTTC. Amino acid sequence: CASSLEGTGGREQYF.

This clone was observed once. This chain uses TRBV27 with TRBJ2-3; D not resolved. V was cut by 6 bases and J by 0 bases, with 13 bases left in between. Germline V CDR1 and CDR2: MNHEY, SMNVEV (reference sequence). The CDR3 runs to 15 residues. In nucleotides, the CDR3 is TGTGCCAGCAGGTTAGGGCGAACTAGCACAGATACGCAGTATTTT. Translating it yields CASRLGRTSTDTQYF.

The chain carries TRBV10-3 and TRBJ1-6; D not certain. Germline loops: CDR1 ENHRY, CDR2 SYGVKD. Trimming removed 4 bases from V and 5 bases from J, with 9 bases in between. The CDR3 loop spans 14 amino acids. CDR3 DNA: TGTGCCATCAGTGGTGGCAGGAATAATTCACCCCTCCACTTT. Translated, it gives CAISGGRNNSPLHF.

V usage is TRBV10-1 and J usage is TRBJ2-7; 7 bases align to TRBD1. The germline V gene encodes CDR1 WNHNN and CDR2 SYGVQD (reference sequence). Losses at the gene ends were 2 bases for V and 4 bases for J; bases not matched to a gene: 5. The CDR3 is 14 residues long. CDR3 bases: TGCGCCAGCAGTGAGAACAGGGGTCATTACGAGCAGTACTTC. Protein sequence: CASSENRGHYEQYF.

The chain couples TRBV9 to TRBJ2-3; 7 positions match TRBD2. Germline trimming cut 5 bases from V and 0 bases from J; bases unmatched to any gene: 3. There are 14 residues in the CDR3. CDR1 SGDLS and CDR2 YYNGEE come from the germline V gene. CDR3: CASSGGGSTDTQYF. Written as DNA, the CDR3 is TGTGCCAGCAGTGGGGGGGGTAGCACAGATACGCAGTATTTT.

The rearrangement joins TRBV11-1 to TRBJ2-3, with D possibly being TRBD2 (6 bases). V lost 2 bases to trimming and J lost 6 bases, with 9 bases between them. Per germline, CDR1 SGHAT and CDR2 FQDESV (reference sequence). The CDR3 length is 13 residues. In DNA, the CDR3 is TGTGCCAGCAGCTTAAGACTAGTTGATACGCAGTATTTT. This gives the protein CASSLRLVDTQYF.

This chain uses TRBV5-4 with TRBJ1-2; 8 nucleotides line up with TRBD1. Trimming cost V 3 bases and J 4 bases; bases outside gene matches: 5. Germline lookup yields CDR1 SGHNT and CDR2 YYREEE (reference sequence). This CDR3 has 14 amino acids. The CDR3: CASSSTGGGYGYTF. CDR3 sequence (DNA): TGTGCCAGCAGCTCCACAGGGGGGGGCTATGGCTACACCTTC. The variable domain in full, with the rest retrieved from reference TRBV5-4 and TRBJ1-2, is ETGVTQSPTHLIKTRGQQVTLRCSSQSGHNTVSWYQQALGQGPQFIFQYYREEENGRGNFPPRFSGLQFPNYSSELNVNALELDDSALYLCASSSTGGGYGYTFGSGTRLTVV.

This clone turned up a few times. J is TRBJ1-4 and V is TRBV11-2, with a tentative D call TRBD1 (5 bases). The V gene's germline CDR1 is SGHAT and CDR2 FQNNGV. The CDR3 runs 17 residues. Between the trimmed V and J ends, which lost 0 bases and 3 bases, there was a span of 14 bases. CDR3 nucleotides: TGTGCCAGCAGCTTAGATCTCTTCGGCAGGGCTAATGAAAAACTGTTTTTT. This codes for CASSLDLFGRANEKLFF.

This chain links TRBV7-9 with TRBJ1-1; a weak D match, TRBD1 (6 bases). This CDR3 comprises 14 residues. CDR1 and CDR2 from the germline V gene are SEHNR and FQNEAQ (reference sequence). V gave up 6 bases and J gave up 2 bases, with 13 bases separating them. The DNA for the CDR3 is TGTGCCAGCAGTCCAGGGGCCGTTAACACTGAAGCTTTCTTT. Translating it yields CASSPGAVNTEAFF.

This clone was detected only once. This rearrangement joins TRBV19 to TRBJ2-1; D possibly corresponds to TRBD1 (7 bases). Per the germline V gene, CDR1 is LNHDA and CDR2 is SQIVND (reference sequence). The CDR3 is made up of 14 amino acids. V lost 3 bases, J lost 6 bases, and 12 bases lay in between. The CDR3 bases are TGTGCCAGTAGTATTAGACAGGGACTCAATGAGCAGTTCTTC. It specifies CASSIRQGLNEQFF.

This sequence joins TRBV5-1 and TRBJ2-5; D is ambiguous. CDR3 size: 15 residues. Per germline, CDR1 SGHRS and CDR2 YFSETQ. Trimming shortened V by 0 bases and J by 0 bases, and 9 bases separated the two germline ends. The CDR3: CASSLAAVDQETQYF. The CDR3 DNA sequence: TGCGCCAGCAGCTTGGCGGCGGTGGACCAAGAGACCCAGTACTTC.

V and J are TRBV6-5 and TRBJ1-2, with D perhaps matching TRBD1 (5 bases). Per the germline V gene, CDR1 is MNHEY and CDR2 is SVGAGI. Trimming removed 0 bases from V and 5 bases from J, with 10 bases in between. This CDR3 region has 14 residues. Here the CDR3 DNA reads TGTGCCAGCAGTTACTCGATGGGGGGGTATGGCTACACCTTC. Its translation: CASSYSMGGYGYTF.

Notes on this clone: The sample contains more than one DNA sequence encoding this CDR3. This rearrangement joins TRBV6-5 to TRBJ1-1, with TRBD1 matching over 8 bases. This CDR3 is 13 amino acids long. V was pared by 6 bases and J by 4 bases, with 4 bases of the junction left unmatched. Germline CDR1 reads MNHEY; CDR2 reads SVGAGI. The CDR3 DNA follows: TGTGCCAGCAGGGACAGGGCTCCCACTGAAGCTTTCTTT. Its translation is CASRDRAPTEAFF.

In this sample, this clone turned up once. This chain uses TRBV29-1 with TRBJ2-7; TRBD2 agrees at 7 bases. Germline V gene sequence: CDR1 SQVTM, CDR2 ANQGSEA. Trimming took 4 bases from V and 1 from J; bases not matched to a gene: 4. The CDR3 sequence is 13 residues long. CDR3 sequence: CSVVGGGSYEQYF. The CDR3 DNA reads TGCAGCGTTGTTGGGGGGGGTTCCTACGAGCAGTACTTC.

The chain recombines TRBV30 with TRBJ1-4; a weak D match, TRBD1 (6 bases). The CDR3 length is 14 residues. V lost 1 base and J 0 bases, leaving 6 bases between the germline ends. Per germline, CDR1 GTSNPN and CDR2 SVGIG (reference sequence). CDR3 amino acids: CAWSGQATNEKLFF. The CDR3 DNA follows: TGTGCCTGGAGTGGACAGGCAACTAATGAAAAACTGTTTTTT.

The rearrangement links TRBV19 to TRBJ1-2; D not certain. V was clipped by 9 bases and J by 4 bases, with 12 bases between them. Looked up from germline, CDR1 is LNHDA and CDR2 is SQIVND (reference sequence). The CDR3 has 12 amino acids. CDR3 protein: CASARVGYGYTF. CDR3 nucleotides: TGTGCCAGCGCCCGGGTTGGCTATGGCTACACCTTC.

The chain carries TRBV11-2 and TRBJ1-2; TRBD1 matches 7 bases. Per the germline V gene, CDR1 is SGHAT and CDR2 is FQNNGV. This CDR3 contains 12 residues. The V and J ends lost 5 bases and 4 bases, in that order; junction bases with no gene match: 1. The CDR3 DNA reads as TGTGCCAGCAGCAGACAGGGCTATGGCTACACCTTC. It is translated as CASSRQGYGYTF.

CDR3 sequence reads: CASSRWTASGNTIYF. The CDR3 DNA follows: TGTGCCAGCAGCCGATGGACAGCCTCTGGAAACACCATATATTTT. V is TRBV11-1 and J is TRBJ1-3, with TRBD1 as a possible D gene (6 bases). Trimming stripped 5 bases from V and 0 bases from J, with 11 bases between. From germline, CDR1 is SGHAT and CDR2 FQDESV (reference sequence). The CDR3 runs 15 residues.

The chain carries TRBV13 and TRBJ1-2; no firm D call. The CDR3 is made up of 13 amino acids. Germline lookup yields CDR1 PRHDT and CDR2 FYEKMQ (reference sequence). V was pared by 2 bases and J by 7 bases, with 11 bases between. CDR3 residues: CASSLTLRGGYTF. The CDR3 DNA is TGTGCCAGCAGCTTAACCCTGAGAGGTGGCTACACCTTC. The entire variable domain, with the rest obtained from reference TRBV13 and TRBJ1-2, is as follows: AAGVIQSPRHLIKEKRETATLKCYPIPRHDTVYWYQQGPGQDPQFLISFYEKMQSDKGSIPDRFSAQQFSDYHSELNMSSLELGDSALYFCASSLTLRGGYTFGSGTRLTVV.

In its sample, this clone was seen a few times. The genes are TRBV11-2 and TRBJ1-5; D remains unclear. Trimming cost V 0 bases and J 4 bases, with 4 bases left between them. In germline, CDR1 is SGHAT, CDR2 FQNNGV. This CDR3 spans 13 amino acids. CDR3 coding DNA: TGTGCCAGCAGCTTAGAGGCTAATCAGCCCCAGCATTTT. Protein product: CASSLEANQPQHF.

A few counts support this clone. This chain uses TRBV19 with TRBJ1-1, with D tentatively TRBD1 (5 bases). The CDR3 spans 14 residues. Germline values: CDR1 LNHDA, CDR2 SQIVND (reference sequence). V was pared by 3 bases and J by 4 bases, with 12 bases between. The CDR3 loop is CASSISSRVTEAFF. The CDR3 DNA is TGTGCCAGTAGTATTTCGAGCAGGGTCACTGAAGCTTTCTTT.

The chain employs TRBV5-1 and TRBJ2-3; D perhaps matches TRBD2 (6 bases). The CDR3 has 15 residues. The germline V gene has CDR1 SGHRS and CDR2 YFSETQ. Trimming pared 4 bases from V and 0 bases from J, leaving 12 bases between. CDR3 sequence (DNA): TGCGCCAGCAGCGGCGGGGTCTCAAGCACAGATACGCAGTATTTT. Its translation is CASSGGVSSTDTQYF.

This chain joins TRBV6-5 and TRBJ1-3, with D perhaps matching TRBD1 (6 bases). V was shortened by 9 bases and J by 3 bases, with 15 bases between the two germline ends. The CDR3 has 14 amino acids. The germline gives CDR1 MNHEY, CDR2 SVGAGI. CDR3: CASGASGDGNTIYF. The CDR3 bases are TGTGCCAGTGGCGCGTCAGGGGATGGAAACACCATATATTTT.

V is TRBV28 and J is TRBJ1-3; D is undetermined. The V gene's germline CDR1 is MDHEN and CDR2 SYDVKM. The CDR3 length is 13 residues. Deletions cut 6 bases from V and 3 bases from J, with 9 bases between. In DNA, the CDR3 is TGTGCCAGCAGCCCCCACATTGGAAACACCATATATTTT. Its protein product is CASSPHIGNTIYF. Based on the CDR3 plus reference TRBV28 and TRBJ1-3, the full variable domain is DVKVTQSSRYLVKRTGEKVFLECVQDMDHENMFWYRQDPGLGLRLIYFSYDVKMKEKGDIPEGYSVSREKKERFSLILESASTNQTSMYLCASSPHIGNTIYFGEGSWLTVV.

This chain links TRBV9 with TRBJ2-5; 9 bases are a match to TRBD1. Looked up from germline, CDR1 is SGDLS and CDR2 is YYNGEE. There are 15 residues in the CDR3. V was pared by 0 bases and J by 4 bases, with 4 bases of the junction left unmatched. The CDR3 reads CASSVESTGGETQYF. The CDR3 nucleotides read TGTGCCAGCAGCGTAGAGTCGACAGGGGGAGAGACCCAGTACTTC. The full variable domain, its missing parts supplied by reference TRBV9 and TRBJ2-5, is DSGVTQTPKHLITATGQRVTLRCSPRSGDLSVYWYQQSLDQGLQFLIQYYNGEERAKGNILERFSAQQFPDLHSELNLSSLELGDSALYFCASSVESTGGETQYFGPGTRLLVL.

CDR3 DNA: TGTGCCAGCAGCAAAGCATGGGACAGGGGAAGCTCTGGAAACACCATATATTTT. Translating gives CASSKAWDRGSSGNTIYF. The chain recombines TRBV21-1 with TRBJ1-3; the table's TRBD1 call for D was not verified on the DNA. TRBV21-1 is termed a pseudogene. The CDR3 loop spans 18 amino acids.